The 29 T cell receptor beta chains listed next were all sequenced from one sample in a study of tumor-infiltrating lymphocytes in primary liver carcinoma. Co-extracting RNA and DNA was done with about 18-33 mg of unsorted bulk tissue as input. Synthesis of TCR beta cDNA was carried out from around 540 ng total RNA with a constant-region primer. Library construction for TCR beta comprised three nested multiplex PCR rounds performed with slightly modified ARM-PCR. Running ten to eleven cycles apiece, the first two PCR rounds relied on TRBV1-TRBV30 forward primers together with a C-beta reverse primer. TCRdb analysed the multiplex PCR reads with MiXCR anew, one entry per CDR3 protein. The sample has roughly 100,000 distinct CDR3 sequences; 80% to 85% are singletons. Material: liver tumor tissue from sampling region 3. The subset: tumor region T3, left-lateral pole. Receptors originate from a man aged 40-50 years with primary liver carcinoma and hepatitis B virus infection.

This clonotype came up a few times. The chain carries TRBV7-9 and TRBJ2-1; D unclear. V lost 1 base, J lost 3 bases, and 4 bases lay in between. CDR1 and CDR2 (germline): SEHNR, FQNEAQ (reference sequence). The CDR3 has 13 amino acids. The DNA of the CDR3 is TGTGCCAGCAGCTTAGGCAACTACAATGAGCAGTTCTTC. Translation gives CASSLGNYNEQFF.

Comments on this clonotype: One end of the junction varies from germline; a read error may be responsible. In DNA form, the CDR3 reads TGTGTCACCAGCTTAGATCTGGGGGTGGCTCAGCCCCATCATTTT. This translates into CVTSLDLGVAQPHHF. The chain uses TRBV11-3 and TRBJ1-5; D possibly corresponds to TRBD1 (5 bases). The germline V gene has CDR1 SGHNT and CDR2 YENEEA. CDR3 size: 15 residues.

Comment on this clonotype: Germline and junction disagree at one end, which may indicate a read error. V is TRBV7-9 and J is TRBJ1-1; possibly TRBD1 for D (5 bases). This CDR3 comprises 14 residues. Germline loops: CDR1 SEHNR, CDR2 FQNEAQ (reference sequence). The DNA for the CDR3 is TGTGCTAGCAGCCCTGGGGCAGTTAACACTGAAGCTTTCTTT. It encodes CASSPGAVNTEAFF.

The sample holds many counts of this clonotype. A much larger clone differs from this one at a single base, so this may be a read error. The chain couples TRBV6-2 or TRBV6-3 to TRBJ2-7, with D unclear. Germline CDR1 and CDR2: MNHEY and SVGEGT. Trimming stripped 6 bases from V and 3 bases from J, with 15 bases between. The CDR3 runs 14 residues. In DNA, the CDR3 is TGTGCCAGCAGCCCCCTAATTCACGACTACGAGCAGTACTTC. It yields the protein CASSPLIHDYEQYF.

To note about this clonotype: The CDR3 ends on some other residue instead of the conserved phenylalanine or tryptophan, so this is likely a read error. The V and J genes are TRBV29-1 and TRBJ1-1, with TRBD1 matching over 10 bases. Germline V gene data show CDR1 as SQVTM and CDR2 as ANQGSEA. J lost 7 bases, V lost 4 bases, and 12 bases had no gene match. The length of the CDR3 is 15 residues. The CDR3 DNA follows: TGCAGCGTTGCTGGCCGGGACAGGGGTGACAATGAAGCTTTCCTT. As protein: CSVAGRDRGDNEAFL.

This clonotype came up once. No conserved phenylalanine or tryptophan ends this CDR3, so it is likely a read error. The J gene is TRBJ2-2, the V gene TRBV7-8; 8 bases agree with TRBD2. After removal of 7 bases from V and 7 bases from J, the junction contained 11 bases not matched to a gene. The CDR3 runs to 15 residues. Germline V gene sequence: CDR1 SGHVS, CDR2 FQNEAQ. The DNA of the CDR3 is TGTGCCAGCAATCCGAGCGGGAGAACGAGCGGGGAGCTGTTTTCT. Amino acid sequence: CASNPSGRTSGELFS.

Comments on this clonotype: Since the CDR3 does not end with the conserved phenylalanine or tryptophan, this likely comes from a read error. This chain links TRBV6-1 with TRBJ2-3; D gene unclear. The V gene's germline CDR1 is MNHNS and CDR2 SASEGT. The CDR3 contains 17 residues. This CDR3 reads CAISEALGRRSTDTQYY. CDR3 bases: TGTGCCATCAGTGAAGCGCTCGGGCGTCGGTCTACAGATACGCAGTATTAT.

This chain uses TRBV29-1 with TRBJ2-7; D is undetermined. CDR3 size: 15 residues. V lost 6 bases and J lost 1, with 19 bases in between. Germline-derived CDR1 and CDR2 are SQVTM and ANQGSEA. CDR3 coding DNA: TGCAGCGTGCGCCCTTCCATGGTCAATTCCTACGAGCAGTACTTC. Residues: CSVRPSMVNSYEQYF.

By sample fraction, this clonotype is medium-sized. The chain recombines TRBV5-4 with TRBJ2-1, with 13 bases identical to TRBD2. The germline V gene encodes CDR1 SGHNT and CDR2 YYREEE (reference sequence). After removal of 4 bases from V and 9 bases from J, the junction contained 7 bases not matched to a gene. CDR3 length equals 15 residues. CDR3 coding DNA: TGTGCCAGCAGCCACGGGACTAGCGGGAATATTGAGCAGTTCTTC. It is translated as CASSHGTSGNIEQFF.

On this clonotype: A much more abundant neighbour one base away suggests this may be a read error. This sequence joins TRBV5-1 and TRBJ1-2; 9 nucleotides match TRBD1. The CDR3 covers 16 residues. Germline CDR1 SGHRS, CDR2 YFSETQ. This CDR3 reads CASNLETGGLNYGYTF. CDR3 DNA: TGCGCCAGCAACTTGGAGACAGGGGGACTTAACTATGGCTACACCTTC.

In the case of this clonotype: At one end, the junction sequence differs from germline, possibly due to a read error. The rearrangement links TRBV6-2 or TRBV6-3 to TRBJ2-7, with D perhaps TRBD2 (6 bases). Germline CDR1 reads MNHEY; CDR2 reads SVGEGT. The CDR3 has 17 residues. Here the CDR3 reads CASCSWREGDLSYEQYF. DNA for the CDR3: TGTGCCAGCTGTAGCTGGAGGGAAGGAGATCTCTCCTACGAGCAGTATTTC.

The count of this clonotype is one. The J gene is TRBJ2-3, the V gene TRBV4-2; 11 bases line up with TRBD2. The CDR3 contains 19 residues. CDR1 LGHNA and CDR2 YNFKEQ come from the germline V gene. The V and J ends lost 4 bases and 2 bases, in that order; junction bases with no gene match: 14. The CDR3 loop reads CASSPASTSSGRYTDTQYF. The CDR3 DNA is TGTGCCAGCAGCCCGGCATCTACCTCTAGCGGGAGGTACACAGATACGCAGTATTTT.

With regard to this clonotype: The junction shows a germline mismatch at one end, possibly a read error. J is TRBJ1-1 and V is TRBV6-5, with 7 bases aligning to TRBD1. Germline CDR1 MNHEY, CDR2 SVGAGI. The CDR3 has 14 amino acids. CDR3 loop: CASSMTGKDTEAFF. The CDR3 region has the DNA TGCGCCAGCAGTATGACAGGGAAGGACACTGAAGCTTTCTTT.

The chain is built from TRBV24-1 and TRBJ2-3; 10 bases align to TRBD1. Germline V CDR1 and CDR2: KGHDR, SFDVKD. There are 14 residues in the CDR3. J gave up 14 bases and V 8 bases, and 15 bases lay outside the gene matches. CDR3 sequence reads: CATTRDRGTDTRYF. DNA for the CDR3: TGTGCCACCACCCGGGACAGGGGCACAGATACACGGTATTTT.

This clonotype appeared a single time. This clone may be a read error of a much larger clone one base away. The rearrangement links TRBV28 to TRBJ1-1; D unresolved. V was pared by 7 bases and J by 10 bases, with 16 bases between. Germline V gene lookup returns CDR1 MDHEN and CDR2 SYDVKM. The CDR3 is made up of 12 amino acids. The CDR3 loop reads CASNTPAKGAFF. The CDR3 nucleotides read TGTGCCAGCAACACCCCAGCGAAGGGAGCTTTCTTT.

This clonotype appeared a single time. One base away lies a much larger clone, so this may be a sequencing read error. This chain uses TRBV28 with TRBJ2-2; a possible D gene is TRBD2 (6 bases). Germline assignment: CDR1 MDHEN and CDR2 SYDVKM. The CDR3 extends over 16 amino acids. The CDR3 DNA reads TGTGTCAGCAGCCGTGCGGGCGTTTGGGAGGCCGGGGAGCTGTTTTTT. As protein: CVSSRAGVWEAGELFF.

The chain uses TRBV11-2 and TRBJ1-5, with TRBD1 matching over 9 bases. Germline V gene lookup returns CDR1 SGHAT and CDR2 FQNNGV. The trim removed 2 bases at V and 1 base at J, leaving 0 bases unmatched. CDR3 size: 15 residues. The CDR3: CASSLTGGSNQPQHF. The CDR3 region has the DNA TGTGCCAGCAGCTTAACAGGGGGCAGCAATCAGCCCCAGCATTTT.

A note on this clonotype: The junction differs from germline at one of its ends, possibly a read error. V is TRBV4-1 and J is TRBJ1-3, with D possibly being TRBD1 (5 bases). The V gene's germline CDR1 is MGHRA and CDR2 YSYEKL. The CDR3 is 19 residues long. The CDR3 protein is CTSSQETSQRGHSGNTIYF. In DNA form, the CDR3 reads TGCACCAGCAGCCAAGAAACGAGTCAAAGGGGTCACTCTGGAAACACCATATATTTT.

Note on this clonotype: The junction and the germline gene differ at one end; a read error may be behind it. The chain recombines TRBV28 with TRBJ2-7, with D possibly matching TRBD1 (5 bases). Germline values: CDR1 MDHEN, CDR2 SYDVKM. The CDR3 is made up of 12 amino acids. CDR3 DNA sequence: TGTTCCAGCAGGCCACTACAGGCCGAGCAGTATTTC. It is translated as CSSRPLQAEQYF.

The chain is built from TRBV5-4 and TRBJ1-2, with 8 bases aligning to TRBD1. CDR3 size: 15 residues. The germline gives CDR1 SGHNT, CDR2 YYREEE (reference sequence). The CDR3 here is CGISATGGGNYGYTF. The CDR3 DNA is TGTGGCATCAGCGCTACAGGGGGGGGGAACTATGGCTACACCTTC.

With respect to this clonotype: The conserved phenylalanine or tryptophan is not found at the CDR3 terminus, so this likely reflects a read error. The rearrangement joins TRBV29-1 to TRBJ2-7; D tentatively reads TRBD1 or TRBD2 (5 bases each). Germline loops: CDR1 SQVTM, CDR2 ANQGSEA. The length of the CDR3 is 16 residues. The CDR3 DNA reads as TGCAGCGCCATGACACCTGGGACCGGCACTCCCTACAAGCAGTACTCC. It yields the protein CSAMTPGTGTPYKQYS.

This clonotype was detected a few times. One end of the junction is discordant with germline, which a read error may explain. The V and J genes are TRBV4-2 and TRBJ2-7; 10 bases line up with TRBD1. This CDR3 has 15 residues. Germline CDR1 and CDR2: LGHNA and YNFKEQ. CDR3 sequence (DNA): TGTGCCAGCGGCCAAGCTTCAGGACAGGGGGACGAGCAGTATTTC. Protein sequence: CASGQASGQGDEQYF.

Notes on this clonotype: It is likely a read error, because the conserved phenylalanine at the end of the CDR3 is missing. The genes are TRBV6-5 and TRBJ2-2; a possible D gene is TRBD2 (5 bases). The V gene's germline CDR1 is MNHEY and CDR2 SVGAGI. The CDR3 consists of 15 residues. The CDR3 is CASSAAGANTRELFI. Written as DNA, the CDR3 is TGTGCCAGCAGTGCGGCGGGCGCGAACACCAGGGAGCTGTTTATT.

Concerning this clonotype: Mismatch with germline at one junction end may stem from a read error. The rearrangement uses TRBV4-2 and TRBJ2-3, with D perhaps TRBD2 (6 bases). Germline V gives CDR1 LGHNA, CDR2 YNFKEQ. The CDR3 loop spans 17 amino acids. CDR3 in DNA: TGTGCCAGCTGCCACCCCGGGAGTACCACCCGGGGAGATACGCAGTATTTT. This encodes CASCHPGSTTRGDTQYF.

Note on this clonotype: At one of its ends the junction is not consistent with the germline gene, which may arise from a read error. The CDR3 is CTSSNSQETQYF. DNA of the CDR3: TGTACCAGCAGTAACAGCCAAGAGACGCAGTACTTC. This sequence joins TRBV6-2 or TRBV6-3 and TRBJ2-5; no clear D. The length of the CDR3 is 12 residues. The germline gives CDR1 MNHEY, CDR2 SVGEGT.

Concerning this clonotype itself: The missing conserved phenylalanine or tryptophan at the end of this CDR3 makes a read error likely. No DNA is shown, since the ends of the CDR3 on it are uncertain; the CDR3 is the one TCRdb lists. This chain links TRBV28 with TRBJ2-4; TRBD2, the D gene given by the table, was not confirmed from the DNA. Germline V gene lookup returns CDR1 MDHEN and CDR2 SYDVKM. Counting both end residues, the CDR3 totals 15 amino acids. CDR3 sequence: CAISPPGLARNIQSL.

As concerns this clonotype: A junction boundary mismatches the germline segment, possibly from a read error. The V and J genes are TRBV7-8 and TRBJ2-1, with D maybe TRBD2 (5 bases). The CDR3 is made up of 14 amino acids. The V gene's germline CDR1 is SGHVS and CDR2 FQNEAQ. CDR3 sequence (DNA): TGTGGCAGCAGCCCAACCGGCCGCGGGAATGAGCAGTTCTTC. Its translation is CGSSPTGRGNEQFF.

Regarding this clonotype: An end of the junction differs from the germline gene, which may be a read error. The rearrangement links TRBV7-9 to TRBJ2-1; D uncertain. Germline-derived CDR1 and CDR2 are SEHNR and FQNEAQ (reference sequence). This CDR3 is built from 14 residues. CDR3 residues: CVSSSPRPDHEEFF. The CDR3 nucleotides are TGTGTCAGCAGCTCACCCAGACCGGATCATGAGGAGTTCTTC.

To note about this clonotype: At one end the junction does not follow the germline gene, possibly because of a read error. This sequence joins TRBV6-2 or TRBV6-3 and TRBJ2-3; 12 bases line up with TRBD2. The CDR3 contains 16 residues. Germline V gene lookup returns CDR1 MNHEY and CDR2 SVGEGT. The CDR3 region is CDSSYLAGGPTDTQYF. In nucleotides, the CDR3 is TGCGACAGCAGTTACCTAGCGGGAGGGCCGACAGATACGCAGTATTTT.